Below, 4 T cell receptor beta chains from the same sample are listed, as sequenced in a study of blood T cells in healthy people across ages. A second about 6 to 12 cycle PCR used barcoded and J-beta primers. TCRdb redid the calling of the 5' RACE reads with MiXCR, one entry per CDR3 protein. The sample lists about 1.4 million distinct CDR3 sequences, approximately 60% seen once, with 6.5% to 8.5% in the top ten. Sequenced material: blood. The receptors stem from a man younger than 35 in good health.

The gene calls are TRBV6-5 and TRBJ2-1; D possibly matches TRBD1 or TRBD2 (5 bases each). This CDR3 spans 12 amino acids. Trimming shortened V by 7 bases and J by 6 bases, and 10 bases separated the two germline ends. CDR1 is MNHEY and CDR2 is SVGAGI in the germline V gene. The CDR3 region has the DNA TGTGCCAGCATGAGTGGGACCAATGAGCAGTTCTTC. Protein product: CASMSGTNEQFF.

The V call is TRBV11-1, the J call TRBJ2-5; a possible D gene is TRBD2 (5 bases). V lost 5 bases to trimming and J lost 7 bases, with 20 bases between them. This CDR3 is 15 amino acids long. Germline values: CDR1 SGHAT, CDR2 FQDESV (reference sequence). The CDR3 sequence: CASSGSGMGFGTQYF. For the CDR3, the DNA is TGTGCCAGCAGCGGCAGCGGAATGGGGTTCGGGACCCAGTACTTC.

This clonotype was seen a few times. V usage is TRBV11-1 and J usage is TRBJ2-5, with 7 positions matching TRBD2. The CDR3 runs 15 residues. Germline V gene data show CDR1 as SGHAT and CDR2 as FQDESV (reference sequence). V gave up 5 bases and J gave up 2 bases; unmatched junction bases: 8. The CDR3 spells CASSHSGNMQETQYF. In DNA form, the CDR3 reads TGTGCCAGCAGCCACAGCGGGAATATGCAAGAGACCCAGTACTTC. The variable domain in full, with the rest retrieved from reference TRBV11-1 and TRBJ2-5, is EAEVAQSPRYKITEKSQAVAFWCDPISGHATLYWYRQILGQGPELLVQFQDESVVDDSQLPKDRFSAERLKGVDSTLKIQPAELGDSAMYLCASSHSGNMQETQYFGPGTRLLVL.

The chain has TRBV10-3 and TRBJ1-4; D is possibly TRBD1 (5 bases). Germline CDR1 reads ENHRY; CDR2 reads SYGVKD. This CDR3 region has 14 residues. Trimming pared 0 bases from V and 5 bases from J, leaving 7 bases between. The CDR3 DNA is TGTGCCATCAGTGAGTCGACAGAGAATGAAAAACTGTTTTTT. Translation gives CAISESTENEKLFF.